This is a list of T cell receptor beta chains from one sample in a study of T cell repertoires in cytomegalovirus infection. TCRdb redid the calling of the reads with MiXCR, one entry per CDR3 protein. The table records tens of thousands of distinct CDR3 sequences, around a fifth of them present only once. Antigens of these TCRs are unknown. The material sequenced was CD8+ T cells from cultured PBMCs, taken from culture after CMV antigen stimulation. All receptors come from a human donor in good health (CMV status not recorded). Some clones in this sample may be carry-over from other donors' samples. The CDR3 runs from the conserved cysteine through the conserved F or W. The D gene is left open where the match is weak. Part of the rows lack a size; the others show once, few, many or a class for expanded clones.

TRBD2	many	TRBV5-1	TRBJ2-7	TGCGCCAGCAGCTTGGTTCCAGCGGGGGACTACGAGCAGTACTTC	CASSLVPAGDYEQYF
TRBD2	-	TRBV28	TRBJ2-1	TGTGCCAGCCTGGCGGGAGTTTCCTACAATGAGCAGTTCTTC	CASLAGVSYNEQFF
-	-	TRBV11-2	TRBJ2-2	TGTGCCAGCAGCTTTCTGTCTGGCACGGAGTACGGGGAGCTGTTTTTT	CASSFLSGTEYGELFF
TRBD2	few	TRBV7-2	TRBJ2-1	TGTGCCAGCAGCTTAGACAGCGGGACCAGCTACAATGAGCAGTTCTTC	CASSLDSGTSYNEQFF
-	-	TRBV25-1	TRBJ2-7	TGTGCCAGCAGTGAACCGGGGCGACCCTACGAGCAGTACTTC	CASSEPGRPYEQYF
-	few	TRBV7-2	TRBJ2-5	TGTGCCAGCACCCGGTGGGGCGAAGAAGAGACCCAGTACTTC	CASTRWGEEETQYF
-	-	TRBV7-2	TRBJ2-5	TGTGCCAGCAGCTTGACGGAAGCGGAGACCCAGTACTTC	CASSLTEAETQYF
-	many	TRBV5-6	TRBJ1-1	TGTGCCAGCAGCTTGGTCCCCGACAGACTGAACACTGAAGCTTTCTTT	CASSLVPDRLNTEAFF
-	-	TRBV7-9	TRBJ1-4	TGTGCCAGCAGCTCGACCCACGAGGCTTCCGCTGGAAAACTGTTTTTT	CASSSTHEASAGKLFF
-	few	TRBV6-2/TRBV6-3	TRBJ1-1	TGTGCCAGCACCTGGACAGTCCTAAGGGAAGCTTTCTTT	CASTWTVLREAFF
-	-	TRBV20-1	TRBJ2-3	TGCAGTGCTAGCCCCAGCACAGATACGCAGTATTTT	CSASPSTDTQYF
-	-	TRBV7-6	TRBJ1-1	TGTGCCAGCAGCTTCAACAGGCGACCCGTAATGAACACTGAAGCTTTCTTT	CASSFNRRPVMNTEAFF
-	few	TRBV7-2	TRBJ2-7	TGTGCCAGCAGCTTAGGACCCCTAGGGTACGAGCAGTACTTC	CASSLGPLGYEQYF
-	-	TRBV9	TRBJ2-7	TGTGCCAGCAGCGTAGCTTCGGGACGGAACTACGAGCAGTACTTC	CASSVASGRNYEQYF
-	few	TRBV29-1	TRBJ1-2	TGCAGCTCGGCTAGCGGAAGCGGTGGCTACACCTTC	CSSASGSGGYTF
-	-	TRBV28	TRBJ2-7	TGTGCCAGCAGTTTATCAGTGGCGGGTAGCTCCTACGAGCAGTACTTC	CASSLSVAGSSYEQYF
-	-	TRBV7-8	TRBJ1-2	TGTGCCAGCAGCTTCTATGGGTGGACTTATGGCTACACCTTC	CASSFYGWTYGYTF
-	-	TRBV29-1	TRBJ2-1	TGCAGCGGCCGTGGGAGGTCCCCCTACAATGAGCAGTTCTTC	CSGRGRSPYNEQFF
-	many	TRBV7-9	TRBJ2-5	TGTGCCAGCAGCTCCGGGATCGGACAGACCCAGTACTTC	CASSSGIGQTQYF
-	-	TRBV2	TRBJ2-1	TGTGCCAGCAGTGAAATGGGCCGCGGGTACAATGAGCAGTTCTTC	CASSEMGRGYNEQFF
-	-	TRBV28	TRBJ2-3	TGTGCCAGCAGTGCGGACTTAGCTAGCACAGATACGCAGTATTTT	CASSADLASTDTQYF
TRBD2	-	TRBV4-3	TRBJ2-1	TGCGCCAGCAGCCAATACGTGACTAGCGGGAGGGTTGGTGAGCAGTTCTTC	CASSQYVTSGRVGEQFF
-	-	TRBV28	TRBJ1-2	TGTGCCAGCAGTTTCCACCCAAGCGGCAGGGACGGCGGCTACACCTTC	CASSFHPSGRDGGYTF
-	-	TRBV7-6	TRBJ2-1	TGTGCCAGCAGTCAGACGTCTACCGAACGCGGGTTCTTC	CASSQTSTERGFF
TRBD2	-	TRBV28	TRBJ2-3	TGTGCCAGCATACTCGTAGCGGGAGGGGGGCCAGATACGCAGTATTTT	CASILVAGGGPDTQYF
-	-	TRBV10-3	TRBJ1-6	TGTGCCATCAGTGGCCCTTCGGGAAATTCACCCCTCCACTTT	CAISGPSGNSPLHF
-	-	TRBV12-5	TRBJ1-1	TGTGCTAGTGGAGACCCGAACACTGAAGCTTTCTTT	CASGDPNTEAFF
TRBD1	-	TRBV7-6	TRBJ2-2	TGTGCCAGCAGCCCTTCAGGGGGACAAGCCGGGGAGCTGTTTTTT	CASSPSGGQAGELFF
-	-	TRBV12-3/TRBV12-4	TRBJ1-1	TGTGCCAGTTCCGCGGGCACTGAAGCTTTCTTT	CASSAGTEAFF
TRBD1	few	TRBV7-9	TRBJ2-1	TGTGCCAGCAGCTCGACAGGGGGCTATCCCAATGAGCAGTTCTTC	CASSSTGGYPNEQFF
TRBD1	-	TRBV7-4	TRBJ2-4	TGTGCCAGCAGCCCGCGAGGGACAGGGGGCTCGGGGAACATTCAGTACTTC	CASSPRGTGGSGNIQYF
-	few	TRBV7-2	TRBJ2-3	TGTGCCAGCAGCTCCGGATACAGGCCCACAGATACGCAGTATTTT	CASSSGYRPTDTQYF
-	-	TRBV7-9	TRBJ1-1	TGTGCCAGCAGCCAAGGACAGTGTTCTCGCCCTGAAGCTTTCTTT	CASSQGQCSRPEAFF
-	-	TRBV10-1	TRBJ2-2	TGCGCCAGCAGTGAGAGGCGGGGTGGTATCGGGGAGCTGTTTTTT	CASSERRGGIGELFF
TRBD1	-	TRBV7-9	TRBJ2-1	TGTGCCAGCAGCCCACCGGGACAGGGGAGCACACGGGATGAGCAGTTCTTC	CASSPPGQGSTRDEQFF
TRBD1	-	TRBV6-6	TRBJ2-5	TGTGCCAGCAGTTACACGGTGGACAGGGGGCGCCGGGAGACCCAGTACTTC	CASSYTVDRGRRETQYF
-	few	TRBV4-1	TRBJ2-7	TGCGCCAGCAGCCAAGCTACAGCTGATTACGAGCAGTACTTC	CASSQATADYEQYF
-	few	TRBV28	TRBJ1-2	TGTGCCAGCAGTTTCATGGGGATGGGCGGAGGACAATATGGCTACACCTTC	CASSFMGMGGGQYGYTF
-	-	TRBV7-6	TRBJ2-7	TGTGCCAGCACCCCAGAGGTCCAAGGGAGTGAGCAGTACTTC	CASTPEVQGSEQYF
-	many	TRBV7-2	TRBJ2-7	TGTGCCAGCAGCTTAATTGCCTCCGAGCAGTACTTC	CASSLIASEQYF
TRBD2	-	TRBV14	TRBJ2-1	TGTGCCAGCAGCCAAGAAGGGGAGGCTAGCGGTTACAATGAGCAGTTCTTC	CASSQEGEASGYNEQFF
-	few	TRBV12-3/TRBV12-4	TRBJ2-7	TGTGCCAGTGGTGTTAATGAGCAGTACTTC	CASGVNEQYF
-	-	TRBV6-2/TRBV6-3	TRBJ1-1	TGTGCCAGCAGTTACACGTCGGGGTCGTCTGAAGCTTTCTTT	CASSYTSGSSEAFF
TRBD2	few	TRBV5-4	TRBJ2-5	TGTGCCAGCAGCGCTGACCTGGGGGGGGTGACCCAGTACTTC	CASSADLGGVTQYF
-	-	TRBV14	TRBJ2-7	TGTGCCAGCAGCCACCGACGGTCAGGGGACGAGCAGTACTTC	CASSHRRSGDEQYF
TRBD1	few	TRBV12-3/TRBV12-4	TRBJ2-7	TGTGCCAGCAGTGTCTCCGGGACAGGGGTTGGCGAGCAGTACTTC	CASSVSGTGVGEQYF
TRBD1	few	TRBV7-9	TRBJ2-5	TGTGCCAGCAGCTTTTTTGACAGGGAAGAGACCCAGTACTTC	CASSFFDREETQYF
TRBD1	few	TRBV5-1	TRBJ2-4	TGCGCCAGCAGCTTGGGGGGCGGACAGGGGGCCAACATTCAGTACTTC	CASSLGGGQGANIQYF
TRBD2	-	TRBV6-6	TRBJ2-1	TGTGCCAGCAGTTATCATCCGACTAGCGGGGGGAATGAGCAGTTCTTC	CASSYHPTSGGNEQFF
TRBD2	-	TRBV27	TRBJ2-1	TGTGCCAGCGCAATCAGTCGGGCTAGCGGACCCTACAATGAGCAGTTCTTC	CASAISRASGPYNEQFF
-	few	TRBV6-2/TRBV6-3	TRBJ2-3	TGTGCCGTACGACTGGAGCGGTACACAGATACGCAGTATTTT	CAVRLERYTDTQYF
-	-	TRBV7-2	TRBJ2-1	TGTGCCAGCAGCTTAGCGGACTCCTACAATGAGCAGTTCTTC	CASSLADSYNEQFF
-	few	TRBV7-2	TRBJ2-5	TGTGCCAGCAGCGTTTCGAGAACCCAACAAGAGACCCAGTACTTC	CASSVSRTQQETQYF